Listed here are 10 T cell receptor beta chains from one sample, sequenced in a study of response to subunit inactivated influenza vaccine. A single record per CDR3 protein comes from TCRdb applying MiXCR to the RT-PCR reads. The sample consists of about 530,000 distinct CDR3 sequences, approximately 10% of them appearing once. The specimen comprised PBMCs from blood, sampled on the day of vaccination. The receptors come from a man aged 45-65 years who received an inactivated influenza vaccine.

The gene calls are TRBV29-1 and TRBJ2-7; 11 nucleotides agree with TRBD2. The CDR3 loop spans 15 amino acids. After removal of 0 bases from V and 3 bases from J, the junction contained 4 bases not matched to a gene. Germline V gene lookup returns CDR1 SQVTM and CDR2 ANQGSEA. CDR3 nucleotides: TGCAGCGTTGAAGATCGGGGGACTAGCGGCTACGAGCAGTACTTC. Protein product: CSVEDRGTSGYEQYF.

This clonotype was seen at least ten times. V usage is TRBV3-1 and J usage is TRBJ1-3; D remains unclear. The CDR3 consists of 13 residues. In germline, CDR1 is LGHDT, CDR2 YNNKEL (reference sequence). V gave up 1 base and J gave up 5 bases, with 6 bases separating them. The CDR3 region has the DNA TGTGCCAGCAGCCAAGGAAAACGAAACACCATATATTTT. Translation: CASSQGKRNTIYF.

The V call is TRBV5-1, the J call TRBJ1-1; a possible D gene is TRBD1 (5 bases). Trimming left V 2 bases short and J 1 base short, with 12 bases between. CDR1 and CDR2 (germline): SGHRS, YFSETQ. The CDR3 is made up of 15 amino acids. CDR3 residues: CASSLTGKTNTEAFF. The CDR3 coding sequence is TGCGCCAGCAGCTTAACAGGAAAAACGAACACTGAAGCTTTCTTT.

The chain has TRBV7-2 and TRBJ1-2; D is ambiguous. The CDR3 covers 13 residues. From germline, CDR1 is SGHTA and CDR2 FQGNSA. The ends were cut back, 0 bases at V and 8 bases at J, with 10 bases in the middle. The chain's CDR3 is CASSLAPGGGYTF. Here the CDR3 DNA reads TGTGCCAGCAGCTTAGCCCCCGGAGGCGGCTACACCTTC. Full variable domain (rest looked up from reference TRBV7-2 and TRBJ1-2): GAGVSQSPSNKVTEKGKDVELRCDPISGHTALYWYRQSLGQGLEFLIYFQGNSAPDKSGLPSDRFSAERTGGSVSTLTIQRTQQEDSAVYLCASSLAPGGGYTFGSGTRLTVV.

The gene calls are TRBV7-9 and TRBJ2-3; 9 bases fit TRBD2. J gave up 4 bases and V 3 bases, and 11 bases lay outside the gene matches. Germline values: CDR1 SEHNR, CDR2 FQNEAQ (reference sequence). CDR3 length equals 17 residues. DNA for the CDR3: TGTGCCAGCAGCTTTAGCGGGGGCCCCACCGCTGCAGATACGCAGTATTTT. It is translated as CASSFSGGPTAADTQYF.

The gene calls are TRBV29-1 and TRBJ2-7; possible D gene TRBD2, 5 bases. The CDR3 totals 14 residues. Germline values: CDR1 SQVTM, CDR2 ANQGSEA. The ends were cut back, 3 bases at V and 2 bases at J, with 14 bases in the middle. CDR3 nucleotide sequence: TGCAGCGTTGACGGAGAAGGAGGTCCCTACGAGCAGTACTTC. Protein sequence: CSVDGEGGPYEQYF.

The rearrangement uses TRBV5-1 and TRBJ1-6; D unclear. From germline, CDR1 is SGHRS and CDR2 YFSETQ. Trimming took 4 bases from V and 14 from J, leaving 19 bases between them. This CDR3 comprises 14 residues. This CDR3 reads CASSPGVGFITLHF. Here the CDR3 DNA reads TGCGCCAGCAGCCCCGGCGTGGGTTTTATAACCCTCCACTTT.

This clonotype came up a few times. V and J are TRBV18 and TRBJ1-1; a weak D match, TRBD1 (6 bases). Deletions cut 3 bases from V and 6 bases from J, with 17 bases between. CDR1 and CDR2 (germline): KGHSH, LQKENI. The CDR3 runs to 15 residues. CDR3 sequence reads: CASSPVTGPGSEAFF. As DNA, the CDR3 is TGTGCCAGCTCACCTGTCACAGGGCCGGGTTCTGAAGCTTTCTTT.

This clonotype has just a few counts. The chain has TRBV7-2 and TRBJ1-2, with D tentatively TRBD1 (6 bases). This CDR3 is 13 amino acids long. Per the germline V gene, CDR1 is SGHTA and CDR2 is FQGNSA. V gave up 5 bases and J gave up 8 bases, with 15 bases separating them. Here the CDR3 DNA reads TGTGCCAGCAGCGCCACAGGGAATGGAGGCTACACCTTC. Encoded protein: CASSATGNGGYTF.

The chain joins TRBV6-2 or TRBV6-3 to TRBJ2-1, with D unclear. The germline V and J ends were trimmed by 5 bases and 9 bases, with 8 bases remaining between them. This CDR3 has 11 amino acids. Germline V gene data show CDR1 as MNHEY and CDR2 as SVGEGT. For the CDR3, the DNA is TGTGCCAGCAGTCTGGGCTCTGAGCAGTTCTTC. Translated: CASSLGSEQFF.